These 30 T cell receptor beta chains were sequenced from one sample in a study of blood T cell repertoires in COVID-19. Clones were read by immunoSEQ multiplex PCR, and TCRdb kept only the in-frame ones, dropping some. The data hold some 65,000 clones, with about 88% observed a single time. Sequences were obtained from peripheral blood. These receptors were collected from a man between 60 and 75 years old with acute or convalescent COVID-19.

The chain has TRBV6-5 and TRBJ2-7; possible D gene TRBD2, 6 bases. The V end was cut by 7 bases, the J end by 6 bases, with 19 bases between. CDR3 length: 14 residues. CDR1 and CDR2 from the germline V gene are MNHEY and SVGAGI. CDR3 region: CASISAGTSFEQYF. In DNA form, the CDR3 reads TGTGCCAGCATCTCCGCGGGGACGTCGTTCGAGCAGTACTTC.

The genes are TRBV3-1 (or the pseudogene TRBV3-2) and TRBJ2-2, with D maybe TRBD1 (6 bases). CDR3 length: 13 residues. The V and J ends lost 5 bases and 3 bases respectively, with 7 bases between them. In germline, CDR1 is LGHDT, CDR2 YNNKEL (reference sequence). DNA for the CDR3: TGTGCCAGCAGCTCAGGGGACACCGGGGAGCTGTTTTTT. Translation: CASSSGDTGELFF.

V is TRBV6-4 and J is TRBJ1-5; 9 nucleotides align to TRBD1. From germline, CDR1 is MRHNA and CDR2 SNTAGT. Trimming removed 8 bases from V and 3 bases from J; junction bases left unmatched: 5. There are 14 residues in the CDR3. The CDR3 coding sequence is TGTGCCAGCGGGAGGACAGGGGTCAATCAGCCCCAGCATTTT. Its protein is CASGRTGVNQPQHF.

The J gene is TRBJ2-5, the V gene TRBV9; maybe TRBD1 (6 bases). CDR1 and CDR2 (germline): SGDLS, YYNGEE. V dropped 0 bases and J dropped 4 bases, with 10 bases sitting between them. This CDR3 spans 14 amino acids. The CDR3 DNA follows: TGTGCCAGCAGCGTAGCTGGGGGCGGAGAGACCCAGTACTTC. It encodes CASSVAGGGETQYF.

The chain couples TRBV9 to TRBJ1-5; TRBD1 matches at 8 bases. This CDR3 spans 18 amino acids. Germline-derived CDR1 and CDR2 are SGDLS and YYNGEE. The J segment lost 1 base and the V segment lost 3 bases, leaving 12 bases of the junction unmatched. CDR3 sequence (DNA): TGTGCCAGCAGCGCCCTCTCCCGCAGGGGGCTAAGCAATCAGCCCCAGCATTTT. Translating gives CASSALSRRGLSNQPQHF.

The V call is TRBV19, the J call TRBJ1-2; 7 nucleotides agree with TRBD1. The ends lost 6 bases at V and 2 bases at J; junction bases unmatched: 3. Germline CDR1 LNHDA, CDR2 SQIVND (reference sequence). The CDR3 spans 13 residues. DNA for the CDR3: TGTGCCAGTAGGCTACAGGGGAACTATGGCTACACCTTC. Translation: CASRLQGNYGYTF.

V gene TRBV5-4 combines with J gene TRBJ2-7; perhaps TRBD1 as D (6 bases). This CDR3 has 16 amino acids. In germline, CDR1 is SGHNT, CDR2 YYREEE (reference sequence). The V end lost 3 bases, the J end lost 0 bases, and 16 bases lay between the germline ends. The CDR3 sequence: CASSSPGALSSYEQYF. CDR3 nucleotides: TGTGCCAGCAGCTCTCCAGGGGCCCTTAGCTCCTACGAGCAGTACTTC.

V gene TRBV6-2 or TRBV6-3 combines with J gene TRBJ2-7; 7 bases are a match to TRBD1. The CDR3 runs 15 residues. After removal of 4 bases from V and 1 base from J, the junction contained 7 bases not matched to a gene. Per germline, CDR1 MNHEY and CDR2 SVGEGT. The CDR3 protein is CASSSRQGLSYEQYF. The CDR3 nucleotides read TGTGCCAGCAGTTCCCGACAGGGCTTATCCTACGAGCAGTACTTC.

This chain connects TRBV3-1 (or the pseudogene TRBV3-2) to TRBJ2-7; D may be TRBD1 (6 bases). CDR1 is LGHDT, CDR2 YNNKEL, per germline (reference sequence). This CDR3 comprises 15 residues. V was pared by 1 base and J by 2 bases, with 12 bases between. CDR3 DNA: TGTGCCAGCAGCCAAGGAGGATGGACAGCCTACGAGCAGTACTTC. Encoded protein: CASSQGGWTAYEQYF.

The V call is TRBV18, the J call TRBJ2-5, with TRBD1 matching over 8 bases. The CDR3 runs to 14 residues. The J segment lost 5 bases and the V segment lost 1 base, leaving 3 bases of the junction unmatched. Germline assignment: CDR1 KGHSH and CDR2 LQKENI. The CDR3 DNA reads TGTGCCAGCTCACCACGGCAGGGGGCGGAGACCCAGTACTTC. Its translation: CASSPRQGAETQYF. Full variable domain (rest looked up from reference TRBV18 and TRBJ2-5): NAGVMQNPRHLVRRRGQEARLRCSPMKGHSHVYWYRQLPEEGLKFMVYLQKENIIDESGMPKERFSAEFPKEGPSILRIQQVVRGDSAAYFCASSPRQGAETQYFGPGTRLLVL.

V and J are TRBV5-1 and TRBJ2-2; D gene uncertain. Trimming shortened V by 0 bases and J by 2 bases, and 5 bases separated the two germline ends. CDR1 and CDR2 from the germline V gene are SGHRS and YFSETQ. CDR3 length: 14 residues. The CDR3 loop is CASSLVVNTGELFF. The CDR3 DNA reads TGCGCCAGCAGCTTGGTCGTAAACACCGGGGAGCTGTTTTTT.

The V call is TRBV7-2, the J call TRBJ2-7; D remains unclear. This CDR3 is 14 amino acids long. The ends were cut back, 4 bases at V and 2 bases at J, with 12 bases in the middle. Per germline, CDR1 SGHTA and CDR2 FQGNSA. The CDR3 region has the DNA TGTGCCAGCAGCTCCCATAGCAAAGCCTACGAGCAGTACTTC. Encoded protein: CASSSHSKAYEQYF.

This chain uses TRBV7-9 with TRBJ2-1; 10 nucleotides agree with TRBD2. The CDR3 consists of 13 residues. In germline, CDR1 is SEHNR, CDR2 FQNEAQ (reference sequence). V trimming: 8 bases; J trimming: 5 bases; junction bases outside the gene matches: 3. Here the CDR3 DNA reads TGTGCCAGCTTACTAGCGGGGAACAATGAGCAGTTCTTC. Its translation is CASLLAGNNEQFF.

The chain employs TRBV7-9 and TRBJ1-4; 7 bases match TRBD1. The CDR3 contains 16 residues. Germline values: CDR1 SEHNR, CDR2 FQNEAQ (reference sequence). V trimming: 5 bases; J trimming: 3 bases; junction bases outside the gene matches: 9. CDR3 loop: CASSRDSPGPNEKLFF. The CDR3 nucleotides read TGTGCCAGCAGCCGGGACAGCCCCGGTCCTAATGAAAAACTGTTTTTT.

This rearrangement joins TRBV6-6 to TRBJ1-4; possible D gene TRBD1, 6 bases. This CDR3 is 13 amino acids long. The V and J ends lost 8 bases and 7 bases respectively, with 14 bases between them. The germline V gene encodes CDR1 MNHNY and CDR2 SVGAGI (reference sequence). The CDR3 sequence: CASGTPRVEKLFF. The CDR3 DNA reads as TGTGCCAGCGGGACACCGCGTGTTGAAAAACTGTTTTTT.

This chain joins TRBV29-1 and TRBJ1-3; D not certain. The CDR3 consists of 14 residues. Germline loops: CDR1 SQVTM, CDR2 ANQGSEA. With 5 bases removed from V and 0 bases from J, the gap between germline ends came to 11 bases. CDR3 sequence (DNA): TGCAGCGTTATTCCGGAGTCCTCTGGAAACACCATATATTTT. Its translation is CSVIPESSGNTIYF.

The V gene is TRBV5-8, the J gene TRBJ1-2; 8 bases are a match to TRBD1. CDR1 is SGHTS and CDR2 is YDEGEE in the germline V gene. This CDR3 is built from 14 residues. The V and J ends lost 5 bases and 4 bases, in that order; junction bases with no gene match: 7. DNA of the CDR3: TGTGCCAGCAGGTCACAGGGGGGTCTCTATGGCTACACCTTC. Translating it yields CASRSQGGLYGYTF.

J is TRBJ2-3 and V is TRBV5-1; D is possibly TRBD1 (6 bases). Trimming took 2 bases from V and 0 from J, leaving 10 bases between them. The CDR3 spans 15 residues. Germline V lookup: CDR1 SGHRS, CDR2 YFSETQ. The CDR3 reads CASSLRTASTDTQYF. The CDR3 nucleotides read TGCGCCAGCAGCTTACGGACAGCTAGCACAGATACGCAGTATTTT.

The chain uses TRBV10-1 and TRBJ1-5; tentatively, D is TRBD1 (6 bases). Trimming removed 0 bases from V and 1 base from J, with 10 bases in between. Germline V gene sequence: CDR1 WNHNN, CDR2 SYGVQD (reference sequence). The CDR3 loop spans 16 amino acids. CDR3 DNA: TGCGCCAGCAGTGAGTCGAAACAGGGAAGCAATCAGCCCCAGCATTTT. Translation gives CASSESKQGSNQPQHF.

CDR3 in DNA: TGTGCCAGCGGAGGACTGCAAGAGACCCAGTACTTC. This codes for CASGGLQETQYF. The chain couples TRBV9 to TRBJ2-5; the D gene is possibly TRBD2 (5 bases). V shed 7 bases and J shed 2 bases, with 9 bases lying between them. CDR1 is SGDLS, CDR2 YYNGEE, per germline. The CDR3 consists of 12 residues.

This CDR3 reads CASSLGGSGRTGELFF. The CDR3 DNA reads as TGTGCCAGCAGCTTAGGAGGGTCGGGCAGGACCGGGGAGCTGTTTTTT. The rearrangement joins TRBV7-2 to TRBJ2-2, with TRBD2 as a possible D gene (5 bases). The CDR3 sequence is 16 residues long. Trimming left V 1 base short and J 5 bases short, with 14 bases between. Germline-derived CDR1 and CDR2 are SGHTA and FQGNSA.

This chain connects TRBV6-5 to TRBJ1-1; no firm D call. V was pared by 7 bases and J by 1 base, with 16 bases between. Germline CDR1 MNHEY, CDR2 SVGAGI. This CDR3 has 15 residues. The CDR3 region is CASNNGGVSNTEAFF. Here the CDR3 DNA reads TGTGCCAGCAATAACGGCGGAGTATCGAACACTGAAGCTTTCTTT.

The genes are TRBV7-3 and TRBJ2-3; D call uncertain. The CDR3 has 14 amino acids. The V and J ends lost 4 bases and 0 bases respectively, with 8 bases between them. In germline, CDR1 is SGHTA, CDR2 FQGTGA. CDR3 sequence (DNA): TGTGCCAGCAGCTCCTTCGCGAGCACAGATACGCAGTATTTT. It yields the protein CASSSFASTDTQYF.

The chain has TRBV2 and TRBJ2-5; 8 bases fit TRBD1. Trimming took 6 bases from V and 3 from J; bases not matched to a gene: 3. CDR3 length: 13 residues. The germline V gene has CDR1 SNHLY and CDR2 FYNNEI. Here the CDR3 reads CASRQTGEETQYF. The CDR3 nucleotides are TGTGCCAGCAGGCAGACAGGGGAAGAGACCCAGTACTTC. The whole variable domain, remainder taken from reference TRBV2 and TRBJ2-5, is EPEVTQTPSHQVTQMGQEVILRCVPISNHLYFYWYRQILGQKVEFLVSFYNNEISEKSEIFDDQFSVERPDGSNFTLKIRSTKLEDSAMYFCASRQTGEETQYFGPGTRLLVL.

This clone showed up just once. The V gene is TRBV19, the J gene TRBJ1-1; D might be TRBD1 (6 bases). Germline values: CDR1 LNHDA, CDR2 SQIVND (reference sequence). CDR3 length: 13 residues. Trimming pared 0 bases from V and 8 bases from J, leaving 10 bases between. CDR3 region: CASSIEGAGEAFF. CDR3 in DNA: TGTGCCAGTAGTATAGAGGGGGCAGGCGAAGCTTTCTTT.

This clone was recorded only once. V gene TRBV24-1 combines with J gene TRBJ1-2; TRBD1 matches at 10 bases. Germline lookup yields CDR1 KGHDR and CDR2 SFDVKD. The CDR3 runs to 16 residues. V shed 0 bases and J 5 bases; nucleotides not matched to a gene: 5. DNA of the CDR3: TGTGCCACCAGTGATTTGGTCGGGACAGGGGTTTATGGCTACACCTTC. Its translation is CATSDLVGTGVYGYTF.

This clone was seen a single time. V gene TRBV5-4 combines with J gene TRBJ2-3; TRBD1 is a possible D gene (6 bases). The CDR3 consists of 14 residues. The V end lost 3 bases, the J end lost 5 bases, and 13 bases lay between the germline ends. CDR1 SGHNT and CDR2 YYREEE come from the germline V gene (reference sequence). The CDR3 bases are TGTGCCAGCAGCTGGACAGTCGGGGTAGATACGCAGTATTTT. This sequence encodes CASSWTVGVDTQYF.

This chain uses TRBV7-9 with TRBJ2-5, with D perhaps TRBD1 (5 bases). Germline V lookup: CDR1 SEHNR, CDR2 FQNEAQ (reference sequence). The length of the CDR3 is 15 residues. Trimming removed 1 base from V and 5 bases from J, with 14 bases in between. CDR3 nucleotides: TGTGCCAGCAGCTTAGACGGACATTCTGTTGAGACCCAGTACTTC. Protein sequence: CASSLDGHSVETQYF.

The chain combines TRBV6-5 with TRBJ2-1; D not resolved. The CDR3 is 11 residues long. Germline V gives CDR1 MNHEY, CDR2 SVGAGI. V lost 7 bases and J 7 bases, leaving 8 bases between the germline ends. The CDR3 protein is CASNPKNEQFF. CDR3 nucleotides: TGTGCCAGCAATCCTAAAAATGAGCAGTTCTTC.

The V call is TRBV10-2, the J call TRBJ1-6; TRBD1 agrees at 7 bases. Looked up from germline, CDR1 is WSHSY and CDR2 is SAAADI. The CDR3 is made up of 15 amino acids. V gave up 2 bases and J gave up 14 bases; unmatched junction bases: 12. The CDR3 here is CASSEEGANLRALHF. For the CDR3, the DNA is TGCGCCAGCAGTGAGGAGGGGGCGAATTTAAGGGCCCTCCACTTT.